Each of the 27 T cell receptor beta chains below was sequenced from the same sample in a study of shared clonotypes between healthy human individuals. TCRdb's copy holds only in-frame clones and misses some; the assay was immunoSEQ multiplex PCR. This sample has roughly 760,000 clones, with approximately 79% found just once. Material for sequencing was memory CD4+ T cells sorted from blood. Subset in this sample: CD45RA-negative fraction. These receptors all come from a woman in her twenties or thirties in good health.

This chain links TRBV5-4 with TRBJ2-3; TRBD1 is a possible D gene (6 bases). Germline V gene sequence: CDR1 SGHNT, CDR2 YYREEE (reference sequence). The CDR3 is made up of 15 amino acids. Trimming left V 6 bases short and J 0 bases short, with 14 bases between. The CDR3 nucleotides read TGTGCCAGCAACCCCAGGGGCGGGAGCACAGATACGCAGTATTTT. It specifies CASNPRGGSTDTQYF.

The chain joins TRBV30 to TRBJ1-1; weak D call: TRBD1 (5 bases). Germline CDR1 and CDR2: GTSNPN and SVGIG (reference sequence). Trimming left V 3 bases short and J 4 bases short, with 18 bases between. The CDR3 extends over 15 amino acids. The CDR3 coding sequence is TGTGCCTGGAGATATCCCGGCAGGGCGGGCACTGAAGCTTTCTTT. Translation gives CAWRYPGRAGTEAFF.

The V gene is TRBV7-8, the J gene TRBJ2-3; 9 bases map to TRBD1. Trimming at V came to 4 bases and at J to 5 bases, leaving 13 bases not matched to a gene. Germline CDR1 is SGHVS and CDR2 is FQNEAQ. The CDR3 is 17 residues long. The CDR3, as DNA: TGTGCCAGCAGCTCGTCCGGGACAGGGACCTTTGGAGATACGCAGTATTTT. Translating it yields CASSSSGTGTFGDTQYF.

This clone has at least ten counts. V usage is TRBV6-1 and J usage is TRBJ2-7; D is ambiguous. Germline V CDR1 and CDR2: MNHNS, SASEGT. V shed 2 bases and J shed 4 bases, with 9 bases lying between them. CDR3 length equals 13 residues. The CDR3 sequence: CASSEWQKYEQYF. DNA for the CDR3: TGTGCCAGCAGTGAATGGCAGAAGTACGAGCAGTACTTC.

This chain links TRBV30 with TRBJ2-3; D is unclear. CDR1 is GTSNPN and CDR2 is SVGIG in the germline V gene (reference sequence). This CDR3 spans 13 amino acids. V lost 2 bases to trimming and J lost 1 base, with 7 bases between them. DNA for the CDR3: TGTGCCTGGAGTCGGGCAGGCACAGATACGCAGTATTTT. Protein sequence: CAWSRAGTDTQYF.

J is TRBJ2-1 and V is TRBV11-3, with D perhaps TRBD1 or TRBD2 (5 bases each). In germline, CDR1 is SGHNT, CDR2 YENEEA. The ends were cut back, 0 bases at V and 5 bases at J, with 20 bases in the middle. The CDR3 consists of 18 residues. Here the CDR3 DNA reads TGTGCCAGCAGCTTAGAGTCCGGGACGTCGTTTGGCCACAATGAGCAGTTCTTC. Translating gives CASSLESGTSFGHNEQFF.

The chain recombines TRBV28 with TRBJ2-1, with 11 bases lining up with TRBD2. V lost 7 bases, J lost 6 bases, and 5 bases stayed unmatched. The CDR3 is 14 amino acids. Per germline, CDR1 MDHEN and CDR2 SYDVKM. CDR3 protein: CASTEGTSGNEQFF. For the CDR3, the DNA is TGTGCCAGCACCGAGGGGACTAGCGGCAATGAGCAGTTCTTC.

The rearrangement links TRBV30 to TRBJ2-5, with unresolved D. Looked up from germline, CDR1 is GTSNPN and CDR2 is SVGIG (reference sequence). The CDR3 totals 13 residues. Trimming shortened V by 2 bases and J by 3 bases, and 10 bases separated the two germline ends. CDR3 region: CAWSSGGKETQYF. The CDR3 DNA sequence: TGTGCCTGGAGTTCGGGCGGTAAAGAGACCCAGTACTTC.

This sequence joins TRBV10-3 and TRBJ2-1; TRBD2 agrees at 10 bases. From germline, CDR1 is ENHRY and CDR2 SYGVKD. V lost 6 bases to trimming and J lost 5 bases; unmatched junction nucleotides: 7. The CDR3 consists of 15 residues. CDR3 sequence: CAIRLGLAENNEQFF. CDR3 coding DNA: TGTGCCATCAGGTTAGGACTAGCGGAAAACAATGAGCAGTTCTTC.

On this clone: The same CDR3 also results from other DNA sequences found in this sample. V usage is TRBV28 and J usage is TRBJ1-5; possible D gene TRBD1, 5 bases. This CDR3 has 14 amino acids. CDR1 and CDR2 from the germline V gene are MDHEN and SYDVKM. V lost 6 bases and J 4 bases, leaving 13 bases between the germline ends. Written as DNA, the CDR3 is TGTGCCAGCAGCTTCGGGACGCTGAATCAGCCCCAGCATTTT. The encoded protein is CASSFGTLNQPQHF.

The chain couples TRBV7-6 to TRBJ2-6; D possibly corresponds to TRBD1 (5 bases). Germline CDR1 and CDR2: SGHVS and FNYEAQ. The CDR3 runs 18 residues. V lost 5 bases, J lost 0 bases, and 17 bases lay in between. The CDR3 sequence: CASSNQGWRGSGANVLTF. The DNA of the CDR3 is TGTGCCAGCAGCAACCAGGGCTGGCGCGGCTCTGGGGCCAACGTCCTGACTTTC.

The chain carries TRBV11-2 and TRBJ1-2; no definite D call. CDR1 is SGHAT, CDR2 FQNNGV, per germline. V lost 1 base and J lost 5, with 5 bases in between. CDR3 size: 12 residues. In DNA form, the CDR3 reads TGTGCCAGCAGCTTAGGGGATTATGGCTACACCTTC. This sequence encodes CASSLGDYGYTF.

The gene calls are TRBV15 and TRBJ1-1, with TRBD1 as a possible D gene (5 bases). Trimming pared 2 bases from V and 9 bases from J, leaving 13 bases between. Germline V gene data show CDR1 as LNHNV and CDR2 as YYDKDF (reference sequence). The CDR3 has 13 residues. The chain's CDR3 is CATSRTGANKAFF. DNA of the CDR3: TGTGCCACCAGCAGAACCGGGGCAAACAAAGCTTTCTTT.

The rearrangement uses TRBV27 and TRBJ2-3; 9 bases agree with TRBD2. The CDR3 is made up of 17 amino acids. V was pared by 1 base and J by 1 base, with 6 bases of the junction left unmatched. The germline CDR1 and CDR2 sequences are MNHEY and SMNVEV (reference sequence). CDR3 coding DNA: TGTGCCAGCAGTTTATTGTTAGCGGGAGCGGGCACAGATACGCAGTATTTT. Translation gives CASSLLLAGAGTDTQYF.

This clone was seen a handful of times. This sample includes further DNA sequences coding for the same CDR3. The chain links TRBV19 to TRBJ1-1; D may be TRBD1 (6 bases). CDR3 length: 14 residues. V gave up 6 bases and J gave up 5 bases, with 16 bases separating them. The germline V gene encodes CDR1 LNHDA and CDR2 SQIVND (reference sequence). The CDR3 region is CASSSGRGGTEAFF. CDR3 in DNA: TGTGCCAGTAGCTCCGGAAGGGGGGGAACTGAAGCTTTCTTT.

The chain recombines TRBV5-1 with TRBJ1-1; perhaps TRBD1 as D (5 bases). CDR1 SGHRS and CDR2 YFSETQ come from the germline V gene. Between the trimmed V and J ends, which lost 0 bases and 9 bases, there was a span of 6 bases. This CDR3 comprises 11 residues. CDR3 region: CASSLAGQAFF. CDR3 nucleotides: TGCGCCAGCAGCTTGGCAGGGCAAGCTTTCTTT.

CDR3: CASSLEEGSGAFF. The CDR3, as DNA: TGTGCCAGCAGCCTCGAGGAGGGCTCGGGGGCTTTCTTT. The chain combines TRBV11-2 with TRBJ1-1, with D uncertain. This CDR3 has 13 amino acids. Trimming cost V 5 bases and J 11 bases, with 18 bases left between them. In germline, CDR1 is SGHAT, CDR2 FQNNGV.

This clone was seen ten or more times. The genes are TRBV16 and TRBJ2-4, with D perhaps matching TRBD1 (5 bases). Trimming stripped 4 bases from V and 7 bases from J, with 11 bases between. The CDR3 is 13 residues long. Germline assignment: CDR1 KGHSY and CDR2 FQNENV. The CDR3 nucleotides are TGTGCCAGCAGCCGTGGACACACGAACATTCAGTACTTC. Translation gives CASSRGHTNIQYF.

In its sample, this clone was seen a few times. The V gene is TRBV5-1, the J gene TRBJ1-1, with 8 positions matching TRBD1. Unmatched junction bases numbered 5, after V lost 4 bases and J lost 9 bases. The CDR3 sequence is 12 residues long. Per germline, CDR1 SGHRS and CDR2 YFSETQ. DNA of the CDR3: TGCGCCAGCAGCCCGGACAGGGAACAAGCTTTCTTT. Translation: CASSPDREQAFF.

CDR3 nucleotides: TGCAGCGTTACAGGGTCCGACAAAGAGACCCAGTACTTC. It yields the protein CSVTGSDKETQYF. The chain carries TRBV29-1 and TRBJ2-5, with D tentatively TRBD1 (6 bases). The length of the CDR3 is 13 residues. Germline V CDR1 and CDR2: SQVTM, ANQGSEA. Between the trimmed V and J ends, which lost 5 bases and 3 bases, there was a span of 13 bases.

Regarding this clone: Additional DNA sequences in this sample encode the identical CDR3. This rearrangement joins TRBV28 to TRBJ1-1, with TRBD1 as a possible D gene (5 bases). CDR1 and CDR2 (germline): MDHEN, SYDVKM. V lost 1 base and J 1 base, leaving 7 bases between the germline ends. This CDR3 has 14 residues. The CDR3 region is CASSLLTENTEAFF. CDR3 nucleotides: TGTGCCAGCAGTTTATTGACAGAGAACACTGAAGCTTTCTTT.

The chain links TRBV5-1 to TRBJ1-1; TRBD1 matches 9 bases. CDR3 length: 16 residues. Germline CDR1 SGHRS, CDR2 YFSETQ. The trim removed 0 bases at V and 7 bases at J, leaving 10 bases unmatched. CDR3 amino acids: CASSLGTGAPYGEAFF. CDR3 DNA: TGCGCCAGCAGCTTGGGGACAGGGGCTCCCTATGGTGAAGCTTTCTTT.

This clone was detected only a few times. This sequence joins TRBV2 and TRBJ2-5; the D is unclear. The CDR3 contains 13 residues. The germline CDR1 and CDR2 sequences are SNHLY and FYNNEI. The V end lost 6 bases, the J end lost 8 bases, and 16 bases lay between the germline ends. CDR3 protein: CASSGRGLDTQYF. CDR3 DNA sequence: TGTGCCAGCAGCGGACGAGGTTTGGACACCCAGTACTTC.

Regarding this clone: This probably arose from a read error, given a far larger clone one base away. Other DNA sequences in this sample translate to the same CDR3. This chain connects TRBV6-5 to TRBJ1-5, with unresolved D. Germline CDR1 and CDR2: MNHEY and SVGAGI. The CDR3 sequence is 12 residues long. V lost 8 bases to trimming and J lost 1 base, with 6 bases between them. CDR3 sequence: CASGRSNQPQHF. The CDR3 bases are TGTGCCAGCGGCAGGAGCAATCAGCCCCAGCATTTT.

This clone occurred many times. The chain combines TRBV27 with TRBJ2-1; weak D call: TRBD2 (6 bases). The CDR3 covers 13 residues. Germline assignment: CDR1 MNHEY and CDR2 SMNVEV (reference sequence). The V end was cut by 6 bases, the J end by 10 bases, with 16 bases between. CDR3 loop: CASRQFPREEQFF. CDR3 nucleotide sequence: TGTGCCAGCAGACAATTTCCGCGGGAAGAGCAGTTCTTC.

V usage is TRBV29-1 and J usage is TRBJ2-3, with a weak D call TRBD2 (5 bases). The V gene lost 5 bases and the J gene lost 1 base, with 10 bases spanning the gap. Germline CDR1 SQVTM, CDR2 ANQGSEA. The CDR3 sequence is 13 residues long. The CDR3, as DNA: TGCAGCGTTCAGGTGGAGGGCACAGATACGCAGTATTTT. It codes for CSVQVEGTDTQYF.

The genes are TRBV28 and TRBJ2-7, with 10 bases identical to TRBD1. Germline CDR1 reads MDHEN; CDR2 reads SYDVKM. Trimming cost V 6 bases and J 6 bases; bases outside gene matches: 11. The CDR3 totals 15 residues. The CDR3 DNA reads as TGTGCCAGCAGGGGGACCGGGACAGGGGCTCCCGAGCAGTACTTC. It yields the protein CASRGTGTGAPEQYF.